The rows below give T cell receptor beta chains drawn from one sample of a study of blood T cell repertoires in COVID-19. The protocol was immunoSEQ multiplex PCR, while the TCRdb copy is restricted to in-frame clones and leaves out a portion. Of a few hundred thousand clones in the sample, around four fifths were seen once. Sequenced: peripheral blood. The receptors derive from a woman between 50 and 59 years old with active or convalescent COVID-19. Both conserved end residues are part of each CDR3. The D gene is left open where the match is weak. Clone size is not always given. Where it is, it says once, few, many or a class for expanded clones.

TRBJ2-7	.	.	TRBV11-2	TGTGCCAGCAGCTTAGTCGGGACTCGCTTGTGGGAGCAGTACTTC	CASSLVGTRLWEQYF
TRBJ2-1	.	TRBD2	TRBV5-1	TGCGCCAGCAGCGCTAGCGGGGAGTGGATTAATGAGCAGTTCTTC	CASSASGEWINEQFF
TRBJ2-6	few	.	TRBV7-5	TGTGTCAGAAGCCCCCGGGACAGGGGTGTAGGGGCCAACGTCCTGACTTTC	CVRSPRDRGVGANVLTF
TRBJ2-5	once	TRBD1	TRBV5-1	TGCGCCAGCAGCCGCGGGACAGGGGACCAAGAGACCCAGTACTTC	CASSRGTGDQETQYF
TRBJ1-5	once	.	TRBV28	TGTGCCAGCATAAGAGGGGGGGGAAACAATCAGCCCCAGCATTTT	CASIRGGGNNQPQHF
TRBJ1-6	.	TRBD1	TRBV5-1	TGCGCCAGTCAGCCGGGACAGGGGGCGAAGAATTCACCCCTCCACTTT	CASQPGQGAKNSPLHF
TRBJ2-3	.	.	TRBV19	TGTGCCAGTAGTATGAGGGAGAGCACAGATACGCAGTATTTT	CASSMRESTDTQYF
TRBJ2-1	.	.	TRBV10-3	TGTGCCATCAGTGAGTCCGTGTGGGAGAATGAGCAGTTCTTC	CAISESVWENEQFF
TRBJ1-1	.	.	TRBV6-5	TGTGCCAGCAGTTACGATGGACGGGGTGAAGCTTTCTTT	CASSYDGRGEAFF
TRBJ1-6	.	TRBD1	TRBV30	TGTGCCTGGAGTGACCGACAGGGGGCGAGGAATTCACCCCTCCACTTT	CAWSDRQGARNSPLHF
TRBJ1-1	once	.	TRBV29-1	TGCAGCGTGGGGCCAGGGCTCATGAACACTGAAGCTTTCTTT	CSVGPGLMNTEAFF
TRBJ1-6	.	.	TRBV3-1/TRBV3-2	TGTGCCAGCAGCCAAGATCTGAGGGATGTCTGGGCCGAGTCCTATAATTCACCCCTCCACTTT	CASSQDLRDVWAESYNSPLHF
TRBJ2-7	.	.	TRBV5-6	TGTGCCAGCAGCCTGGGTCGCGGGTACACCTACGAGCAGTACTTC	CASSLGRGYTYEQYF
TRBJ2-1	.	.	TRBV12-3/TRBV12-4	TGTGCCAGCATGCGGCAGAGGAAAAATGAGCAGTTCTTC	CASMRQRKNEQFF
TRBJ1-2	.	TRBD1	TRBV28	TGTGCCAGCGGAGACAGGGGTGGCTACACCTTC	CASGDRGGYTF
TRBJ2-5	.	.	TRBV2	TGTGCCAGCAGTGAATGGGGGGTGGTGGGTGAGACCCAGTACTTC	CASSEWGVVGETQYF
TRBJ2-6	once	.	TRBV12-3/TRBV12-4	TGTGCCAGCAGACTCAGGGGGGAACAGGTCCTGACTTTC	CASRLRGEQVLTF
TRBJ2-7	.	TRBD2	TRBV11-3	TGTGCCAGCAGTCCCGGACTAGCGGGAGGGTACGAGCAGTACTTC	CASSPGLAGGYEQYF
TRBJ1-4	few	TRBD1	TRBV7-8	TGTGCCAGCAGCCCGCGGGACAGACCTAATGAAAAACTGTTTTTT	CASSPRDRPNEKLFF
TRBJ1-5	.	.	TRBV18	TGTGCCAGCTCACCCAGGGGAAATCAGCCCCAGCATTTT	CASSPRGNQPQHF
TRBJ2-3	.	.	TRBV28	TGTGCCAGCAGTTTAACTTCACCTTCGGGAGATACGCAGTATTTT	CASSLTSPSGDTQYF
TRBJ2-3	.	TRBD2	TRBV2	TGTGCCAGCCTAAGGACTAGCGGGACAGATACGCAGTATTTT	CASLRTSGTDTQYF
TRBJ1-1	.	.	TRBV3-1/TRBV3-2	TGTGCCAGCAGCCAAGCACTTACCGGGACTTCGGCTTTCTTT	CASSQALTGTSAFF
TRBJ1-2	.	.	TRBV9	TGTGCCAGCAGCGTAGATGCTATCCGCGGTGGCAGGGTGAGCTATGGCTACACCTTC	CASSVDAIRGGRVSYGYTF
TRBJ2-3	.	.	TRBV4-2	TGTGCCAGCAGCCTCGGAGGGAGCACAGATACGCAGTATTTT	CASSLGGSTDTQYF
TRBJ2-5	once	.	TRBV9	TGTGCCAGCACCGCTAAGAATGGACTTCGGGAGACCCAGTACTTC	CASTAKNGLRETQYF
TRBJ2-1	.	.	TRBV18	TGTGCCAGCTCACCAACAGGCCACCAGGCCTACAATGAGCAGTTCTTC	CASSPTGHQAYNEQFF
TRBJ2-7	.	TRBD2	TRBV11-2	TGTGCCAGCAGCCAGGGACTAGCGGAGAGGGAGCAGTACTTC	CASSQGLAEREQYF
TRBJ2-1	.	TRBD1	TRBV5-1	TGCGCCAGCAGCTCGTCCACCGGGACAGGGGGACACAATGAGCAGTTCTTC	CASSSSTGTGGHNEQFF
TRBJ1-1	once	.	TRBV6-5	TGTGCCAGCACATCGGGGTGGGGAACTGAAGCTTTCTTT	CASTSGWGTEAFF
TRBJ2-4	few	.	TRBV19	TGTGCCAGTACCCCCGGGGGTCCTGGAAACATTCAGTACTTC	CASTPGGPGNIQYF
TRBJ2-1	few	TRBD1	TRBV19	TGTGCCAGTAGTAGACAGGGGGCGGGCGGTGAGCAGTTCTTC	CASSRQGAGGEQFF
TRBJ2-1	.	.	TRBV14	TGTGCCAGCAGCCCCGGACTCCCAGGTAACAATGAGCAGTTCTTC	CASSPGLPGNNEQFF
TRBJ1-2	.	.	TRBV9	TGTGCCAGCAGCACAGGGTGGGTCTACACCTTC	CASSTGWVYTF
TRBJ2-5	few	TRBD2	TRBV5-6	TGTGCCAGCAGCTTGACTAGCGGGAGTTGGGAGACCCAGTACTTC	CASSLTSGSWETQYF
TRBJ2-7	.	TRBD2	TRBV5-4	TGTGCCAGCAGCTCCGCGGGCGGGAGCTCCTACGAGCAGTACTTC	CASSSAGGSSYEQYF
TRBJ2-3	.	.	TRBV7-2	TGTGCCAGCAGCCTAGGGGGGACTAGCACAGATACGCAGTATTTT	CASSLGGTSTDTQYF
TRBJ2-1	.	.	TRBV9	TGTGCCAGCAGCGCCGACCCCAGGGGTCTATCCAATGAGCAGTTCTTC	CASSADPRGLSNEQFF
TRBJ2-1	.	.	TRBV7-9	TGTGCCAGCAGCTTAGGTAATATCGGTTTGAGGGTTGACAATGAGCAGTTCTTC	CASSLGNIGLRVDNEQFF
TRBJ1-6	.	TRBD1	TRBV5-1	TGCGCCAGCAGCTCGACCGGGACAGGGAATTCACCCCTCCACTTT	CASSSTGTGNSPLHF
TRBJ2-7	.	.	TRBV7-8	TGTGCCAGCAGCCCCACCAGGGTTCGGGCGGGGGAGCAGTACTTC	CASSPTRVRAGEQYF
TRBJ2-7	few	.	TRBV19	TGTGCCAGTAGTACCGCCCCCGGACAGACATACGAGCAGTACTTC	CASSTAPGQTYEQYF
TRBJ1-5	few	TRBD1	TRBV28	TGTGCCAGCAGTTACTGGACAGGGGGCCGGAATCAGCCCCAGCATTTT	CASSYWTGGRNQPQHF
TRBJ2-3	.	.	TRBV2	TGTGCCAGCAGTGAACAGGGCGGCACAGATACGCAGTATTTT	CASSEQGGTDTQYF
TRBJ2-1	.	TRBD2	TRBV5-1	TGCGCCAGCAGCGGGACTAGCGGGAGCAATGAGCAGTTCTTC	CASSGTSGSNEQFF
TRBJ2-3	.	TRBD1	TRBV25-1	TGTGCCAGCAGTGAAGTAAAAGGGCAGGGGGAAAACACAGATACGCAGTATTTT	CASSEVKGQGENTDTQYF
TRBJ2-1	.	.	TRBV5-5	TGTGCCAGCAGCCGCGGCGCGGAGAGCTCCTACAATGAGCAGTTCTTC	CASSRGAESSYNEQFF
TRBJ2-3	once	TRBD2	TRBV9	TGTGCCAGCAGCGCGGAGACTAGCGGGAGGGCCCTGGGTACGCAGTATTTT	CASSAETSGRALGTQYF
TRBJ2-1	.	TRBD2	TRBV10-3	TGTGCCATCAGTGAGCCCGGGACTAGGGGCGATGAGCAGTTCTTC	CAISEPGTRGDEQFF
TRBJ1-2	many	TRBD1	TRBV9	TGTGCCAGCAGCGGGGACAGCTATGGCTACACCTTC	CASSGDSYGYTF
TRBJ2-7	.	TRBD1	TRBV6-1	TGTGCCAGCAGTGAAGGAACAGGGGCCTACGAGCAGTACTTC	CASSEGTGAYEQYF
TRBJ2-1	.	.	TRBV3-1/TRBV3-2	TGTGCCAGCAGTCCCTACTTTGCGGGCGTTTACAATGAGCAGTTCTTC	CASSPYFAGVYNEQFF
TRBJ1-6	.	.	TRBV10-2	TGCGCCAGCAGTGAGTCGAACAGGGACAATTCACCCCTCCACTTT	CASSESNRDNSPLHF
TRBJ1-3	.	.	TRBV30	TGTGCAGCAGGGTCCTCTGGAAACACCATATATTTT	CAAGSSGNTIYF
TRBJ2-3	once	.	TRBV7-6	TGTGCCAGCAGCTTAGGGGGCGGGATGAGCACAGATACGCAGTATTTT	CASSLGGGMSTDTQYF
TRBJ1-2	once	TRBD1	TRBV19	TGTGCCAGTAGTATCTACACAGGGGGCCAGGACTATGGCTACACCTTC	CASSIYTGGQDYGYTF
TRBJ2-5	once	.	TRBV30	TGTGCCTGGGGGCGAGCGCAAGAGACCCAGTACTTC	CAWGRAQETQYF
TRBJ2-5	.	.	TRBV3-1/TRBV3-2	TGTGCCAGCAGCCAAGGGCCCCCCAAGACCCAGTACTTC	CASSQGPPKTQYF
TRBJ2-7	.	TRBD1	TRBV5-1	TGCGCCAGCAGCACGGGACAGGGCTACGAGCAGTACTTC	CASSTGQGYEQYF